This T cell receptor (beta chain) was observed in a study of T-cell reconstitution after alpha-beta-depleted transplantation in children. Unique molecular identifiers were used in preparing the TCRbeta library. TCRdb re-analysed the PCR reads in MiXCR, keeping a single row per CDR3 protein. The sample lists about 240,000 distinct CDR3 sequences; 9.5% to 15% were seen once. This clonotype was seen at least ten times. V lost 1 base, J lost 5 bases, and 14 bases lay in between. The V gene's germline CDR1 is LGHNA and CDR2 YSLEER. This CDR3 has 15 residues. The sample was PBMCs from the stem cell graft donor, taken from the stem cell graft. The chain recombines TRBV4-3 with TRBJ2-5; possible D gene TRBD2, 6 bases. The clonotype originates from a human donor who donated a stem cell graft to a child with acute lymphoblastic leukemia. CDR3 bases: TGCGCCAGCAGCCAAGTTGCGGGGCCCGGGGAGACCCAGTACTTC. Protein sequence: CASSQVAGPGETQYF.